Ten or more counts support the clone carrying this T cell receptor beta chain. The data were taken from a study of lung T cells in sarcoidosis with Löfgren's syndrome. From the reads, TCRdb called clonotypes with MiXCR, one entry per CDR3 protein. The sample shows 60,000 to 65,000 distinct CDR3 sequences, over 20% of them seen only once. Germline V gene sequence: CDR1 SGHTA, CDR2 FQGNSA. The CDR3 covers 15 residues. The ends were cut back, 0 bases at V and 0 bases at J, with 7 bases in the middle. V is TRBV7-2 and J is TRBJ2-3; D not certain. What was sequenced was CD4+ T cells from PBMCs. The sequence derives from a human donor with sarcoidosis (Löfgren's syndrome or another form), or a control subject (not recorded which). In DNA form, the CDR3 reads TGTGCCAGCAGCTTAGCGCACATAAGCACAGATACGCAGTATTTT. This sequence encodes CASSLAHISTDTQYF.